The table lists the clone carrying this T cell receptor beta chain with a few counts. The data were taken from a study of T cell changes during pregnancy in multiple sclerosis. Sequencing was performed with immunoSEQ multiplex PCR; in TCRdb, only in-frame clones are kept and a portion is missing. This table holds around 58,000 clones, about 89% found once. The CDR3 is made up of 14 amino acids. V lost 5 bases to trimming and J lost 1 base, with 11 bases between them. CDR1 is MNHNY, CDR2 SVGAGI, per germline (reference sequence). The receptor was derived from a female donor in good health, enrolled as a control in a pregnancy study. The material sequenced was CD4+ T cells from peripheral blood mononuclear cells, taken after pregnancy. The chain recombines TRBV6-6 with TRBJ1-1; D may be TRBD1 (5 bases). The CDR3 region is CASSTGRANTEAFF. The CDR3 bases are TGTGCCAGCAGTACGGGCAGGGCGAACACTGAAGCTTTCTTT.